These T cell receptor beta chains were read from a single sample in a study of regulatory T cells in long-lasting Graves disease. Using its own MiXCR run on the multiplex PCR reads, TCRdb lists one record per CDR3 protein. The data contain 350,000 to 500,000 distinct CDR3 sequences, approximately 15% of them singletons. This same sample was also taken into another study, of T cells in Graves' hyperthyroidism and ophthalmopathy.

The sample consisted of peripheral blood mononuclear cells (PBMCs), taken at new diagnosis, from a patient treated with antithyroid drugs. These receptors were taken from a woman aged 45-65 years with Graves disease. Each CDR3 is given with its conserved first and last residue. D genes are given only for firm matches. Clone size, where shown, is once, few, many, or a class for clones that have expanded.

d_gene,v_gene,abundance,j_gene,CDR3nt,CDR3aa
NA,TRBV24-1,once,TRBJ2-3,TGTGCCACCAGTGTCCATGCGGACCCTAGCACAGATACGCAGTATTTT,CATSVHADPSTDTQYF
NA,TRBV7-9,NA,TRBJ1-1,TGTGCCAGCACGCCCCGGGGCGGCAATGGTCTCGAAGCTTTCTTT,CASTPRGGNGLEAFF
TRBD1,TRBV11-2,NA,TRBJ2-7,TGTGCCAGCAGCCCGGGACAGCTCTCCTACGAGCAGTACTTC,CASSPGQLSYEQYF
NA,TRBV27,many,TRBJ2-3,TGTGCCAGCAGTTTAATGGGGCAAAGCACAGATACGCAGTATTTT,CASSLMGQSTDTQYF
NA,TRBV2,many,TRBJ1-6,TGTGCCAGCAAAAGACAGCTACTCAATTCACCCCTCCACTTT,CASKRQLLNSPLHF
NA,TRBV20-1,NA,TRBJ2-5,TGCAGTGCTGAGGGGGGAGAGACCCAGTACTTC,CSAEGGETQYF
TRBD2,TRBV4-2,NA,TRBJ2-7,TGTGCCAGCAGCCATGACCCGCGGCGGGAGTTCTACGAGCAGTACTTC,CASSHDPRREFYEQYF
NA,TRBV7-7,few,TRBJ2-1,TGTGCCAGCAGCTTAGGAGGCTCTGATGAGCAGTTCTTC,CASSLGGSDEQFF
NA,TRBV6-9,few,TRBJ1-2,TGTGCCAGCAGTTACGATCTCAACAGAGGCTACACCTTC,CASSYDLNRGYTF
NA,TRBV20-1,many,TRBJ2-1,TGCAGTGCCCCCCTAACCGGGACTCGGAATGAGCAGTTCTTC,CSAPLTGTRNEQFF
NA,TRBV6-1,few,TRBJ1-6,TGTGCCAGCAGATTTAAGAGCTCCTATAATTCACCCCTCCACTTT,CASRFKSSYNSPLHF
TRBD1,TRBV3-1,many,TRBJ2-4,TGTGCCAGCAGCCAAGATCAGGGGGCTGACATTCAGTACTTC,CASSQDQGADIQYF
NA,TRBV6-2/TRBV6-3,many,TRBJ2-3,TGTGCCAGCAGTTACTCGTCAACAGACACAGATACGCAGTATTTT,CASSYSSTDTDTQYF
NA,TRBV10-3,NA,TRBJ2-5,TGTGCCATCAGTGAGTCGAAGGGGCGGCAAGAGACCCAGTACTTC,CAISESKGRQETQYF
NA,TRBV6-1,few,TRBJ1-5,TGTGCCAGCAGTGATGACGGAGATCAGCCCCAGCATTTT,CASSDDGDQPQHF
NA,TRBV6-1,many,TRBJ1-4,TGTGCCAGCAGAACCACAGGCGGCCCTCCTAATGAAAAACTGTTTTTT,CASRTTGGPPNEKLFF
NA,TRBV2,many,TRBJ1-5,TGTGCCAGCAGTGAGGGGGCTCAGCCCCAGCATTTT,CASSEGAQPQHF
NA,TRBV2,many,TRBJ2-1,TGTGCCAGCGGGACACCCTACAATGAGCAGTTCTTC,CASGTPYNEQFF
NA,TRBV7-9,NA,TRBJ2-1,TGTGCCAGCAGCTCTAGACAGCCTTTATCCTACAATGAGCAGTTCTTC,CASSSRQPLSYNEQFF
NA,TRBV28,many,TRBJ2-1,TGTGCCAGCAGCTTCCTCCGATCCCCCTTCAATGAGCAGTTCTTC,CASSFLRSPFNEQFF
NA,TRBV10-3,many,TRBJ1-1,TGTGCCATCAGTGACCCCGACACCTACACTGAAGCTTTCTTT,CAISDPDTYTEAFF
NA,TRBV24-1,NA,TRBJ2-5,TGTGCCACCAAGTTCGGGGAGACCCAGTACTTC,CATKFGETQYF
NA,TRBV15,few,TRBJ2-4,TGTGCCACCAGCAGAGATGTGGGGGCCAAAAACATTCAGTACTTC,CATSRDVGAKNIQYF
NA,TRBV11-2,many,TRBJ2-5,TGTGCCAGCAGGAGGACGAGACTCGGGACCCAGTACTTC,CASRRTRLGTQYF
NA,TRBV13,many,TRBJ2-1,TGTGCCAGCAGCTTAGGCCTTCGGGAGCAGTTCTTC,CASSLGLREQFF
TRBD2,TRBV15,NA,TRBJ2-1,TGTGCCACCAGAGAGGGACTAGGGTCAATAGACGAGCAGTTCTTC,CATREGLGSIDEQFF
NA,TRBV12-3/TRBV12-4,NA,TRBJ2-7,TGTGCCAGCAGTTTTTATGCGGGAACCTACGAGCAGTACTTC,CASSFYAGTYEQYF
NA,TRBV20-1,NA,TRBJ2-5,TGCAGTGCTAGATGGTTCCTACTCCAAGAGACCCAGTACTTC,CSARWFLLQETQYF
TRBD1,TRBV27,NA,TRBJ2-7,TGTGCCAGCAGTCAGGGACAGGGGAGGGACGAGCAGTACTTC,CASSQGQGRDEQYF
NA,TRBV18,many,TRBJ1-1,TGTGCCAGCTCACCACAGGACGGCCTGAACACTGAAGCTTTCTTT,CASSPQDGLNTEAFF
TRBD2,TRBV28,many,TRBJ2-1,TGTGCCACCACCGGGACTAGCGGGAGGTACAATGAGCAGTTCTTC,CATTGTSGRYNEQFF
TRBD2,TRBV28,NA,TRBJ2-3,TGTGCCAGCGGCCCTCCGGGAGGTACGCAGTATTTT,CASGPPGGTQYF
TRBD1,TRBV3-1,many,TRBJ2-7,TGTGCCAGCAGCCAAGTTCCGGGACAGATCTACGAGCAGTACTTC,CASSQVPGQIYEQYF
NA,TRBV6-5,once,TRBJ1-4,TGTGCCAGCAGTTACTCACCTGATCCAACTAATGAAAAACTGTTTTTT,CASSYSPDPTNEKLFF
NA,TRBV29-1,NA,TRBJ1-1,TGCAGCTCTCTGCAGGGTGGCACTGAAGCTTTCTTT,CSSLQGGTEAFF
NA,TRBV7-9,few,TRBJ1-6,TGTGCCAGCAGCCCAACGACAGGAGAGAATTCACCCCTCCACTTT,CASSPTTGENSPLHF
NA,TRBV4-1,NA,TRBJ2-7,TGCGCCAGCAGCCAAGTACCACCCCATTTGTACGAGCAGTACTTC,CASSQVPPHLYEQYF
TRBD2,TRBV24-1,many,TRBJ2-3,TGTGCCACCAGTGATACAAAAGGGTCTGGTCGGGAGGGGACGCAGTATTTT,CATSDTKGSGREGTQYF
NA,TRBV7-2,NA,TRBJ2-3,TGTGCCAGCAGCTTTGTGCCGTCTCCAGATACGCAGTATTTT,CASSFVPSPDTQYF
NA,TRBV10-3,many,TRBJ1-5,TGTGCCATCAGTGGTAAGGGGGAAGGCAATCAGCCCCAGCATTTT,CAISGKGEGNQPQHF
NA,TRBV6-1,many,TRBJ2-5,TGTGCCAGCAGTGAATACTGGACAGCAAAAGAGACCCAGTACTTC,CASSEYWTAKETQYF
TRBD2,TRBV7-2,many,TRBJ2-5,TGTGCCAGCAGCTTATGGAGCGGGGGGCTCCAAGAGACCCAGTACTTC,CASSLWSGGLQETQYF
NA,TRBV7-2,many,TRBJ2-2,TGTGCCAGCACCGCCTCGCACAACACCGGGGAGCTGTTTTTT,CASTASHNTGELFF
TRBD1,TRBV24-1,many,TRBJ2-1,TGTGCCACCAGTGAAGACCGGGACAGGGGAACCTACAATGAGCAGTTCTTC,CATSEDRDRGTYNEQFF